One and the same sample provided the 10 T cell receptor beta chains below, sequenced in a study of CXCR3-negative and CXCR3-positive naive CD8 T cells. 5' RACE with UMI labels generated the TRB cDNA libraries. TCRdb reprocessed the 5' RACE reads, with one entry per CDR3 protein and no DNA. Its listing shows around 8,000 distinct CDR3 sequences. Sequencing was carried out using naive CXCR3- CD8+ T cells from blood. Subset given: CD45RO-CCR7+CD27+CD95- naive CD8+ T cells lacking CXCR3 (TNR3-). The receptors here all came from a human donor in good health. Some clones in this sample may be carry-over from other donors' samples.

This clonotype is identified as medium-sized from frequency. The gene calls are TRBV23-1 and TRBJ2-5; TCRdb calls TRBD1, which cannot be checked without DNA. TRBV23-1 counts as an open reading frame of uncertain function. The CDR3 extends over 17 amino acids. The CDR3 sequence: CASSHDPGQRGQETQYF.

CDR3 loop: CASSYSSPNTGELFF. V usage is TRBV6-6 and J usage is TRBJ2-2; there is no DNA to check the TCRdb D call of TRBD2. Germline V CDR1 and CDR2: MNHNY, SVGAGI (reference sequence). This CDR3 has 15 amino acids.

The V gene is TRBV29-1, the J gene TRBJ2-1; no DNA is available, so the TRBD1 call from TCRdb remains unchecked. This CDR3 region has 16 residues. CDR1 is SQVTM, CDR2 ANQGSEA, per germline. The CDR3 loop is CRVEDSHRSLYNEQFF.

CDR3 in amino acids: CASSLARPSYEQYF. V usage is TRBV11-2 and J usage is TRBJ2-7. Germline-derived CDR1 and CDR2 are SGHAT and FQNNGV. CDR3 length equals 14 residues.

In terms of frequency, this clonotype is medium-sized. The V call is TRBV4-1, the J call TRBJ1-5; lacking DNA, the TRBD1 call made by TCRdb goes unchecked. Germline loops: CDR1 MGHRA, CDR2 YSYEKL. The CDR3 sequence is 16 residues long. The CDR3 sequence is CASSQDTGESGQPQHF.

V gene TRBV2 combines with J gene TRBJ2-5; as DNA is missing, the TRBD1 call by TCRdb cannot be tested. Germline V lookup: CDR1 SNHLY, CDR2 FYNNEI. The CDR3 contains 16 residues. The CDR3 is CASSKRDRGLQETQYF.

The chain recombines TRBV27 with TRBJ2-7; the D gene TCRdb calls, TRBD1, cannot be checked with no DNA. The germline gives CDR1 MNHEY, CDR2 SMNVEV (reference sequence). The CDR3 loop spans 11 amino acids. The chain's CDR3 is CASSLGQVQYF.

This chain links TRBV29-1 with TRBJ2-5; TCRdb picks TRBD1, but there is no DNA to check that call. The V gene's germline CDR1 is SQVTM and CDR2 ANQGSEA. The CDR3 is made up of 14 amino acids. This CDR3 is CSVEGTDIQETQYF.

This chain links TRBV29-1 with TRBJ2-1; the TCRdb D gene call, TRBD2, has no DNA to confirm it. CDR1 is SQVTM, CDR2 ANQGSEA, per germline. The CDR3 sequence is 17 residues long. Here the CDR3 reads CSVEGTSGWPLYNEQFF.

V and J are TRBV11-2 and TRBJ2-1; TCRdb's D call, TRBD2, is unchecked because there is no DNA. Germline assignment: CDR1 SGHAT and CDR2 FQNNGV. The length of the CDR3 is 16 residues. CDR3 amino acids: CASSLAQGPPYNEQFF.